This T cell receptor (beta chain) was identified during a study of early T cells in non-severe SARS-CoV-2 infection. Study-level background: Whole-blood bulk RNA, unsorted, was sequenced, and chains were unpaired.

The CDR3 runs 17 residues. General study results and limits: The matching step, a VDJdb search, favored anti-spike CD8 responses and missed private and CD4 specificities.

The library protocol tagged individual cDNA molecules with unique molecular identifiers. TCRdb itself ran the 5' RACE reads through MiXCR, one entry per CDR3 protein. The repertoire includes 20,000 to 30,000 distinct CDR3 sequences, about 4.5% of them detected once, and 15% to 19% sits in the top ten. This clonotype was detected a few times. Its antigen is still unknown. The source material was whole blood. The clonotype comes from an adult who was a healthcare worker with PCR-confirmed SARS-CoV-2 infection or an uninfected control (not recorded which). The V call is TRBV21-1, the J call TRBJ1-1. TRBV21-1 is a pseudogene. The CDR3 nucleotides read TGTGCCAGCAGCAATAAGGAGGGGAATGAAACGAACACTGAAGCTTTCTTT. Translated, it gives CASSNKEGNETNTEAFF.